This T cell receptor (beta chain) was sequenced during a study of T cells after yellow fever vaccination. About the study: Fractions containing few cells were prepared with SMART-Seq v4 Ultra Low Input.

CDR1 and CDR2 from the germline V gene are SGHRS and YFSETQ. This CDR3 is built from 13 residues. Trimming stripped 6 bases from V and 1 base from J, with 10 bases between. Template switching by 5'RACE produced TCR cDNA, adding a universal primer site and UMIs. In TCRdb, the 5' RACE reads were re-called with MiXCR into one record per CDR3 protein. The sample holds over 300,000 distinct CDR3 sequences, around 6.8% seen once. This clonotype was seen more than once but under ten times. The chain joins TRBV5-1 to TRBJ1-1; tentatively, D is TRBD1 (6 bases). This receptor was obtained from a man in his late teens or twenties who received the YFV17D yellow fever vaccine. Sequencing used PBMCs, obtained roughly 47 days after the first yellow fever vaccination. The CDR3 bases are TGCGCCAGCACCCAGGACAGGAACACTGAAGCTTTCTTT. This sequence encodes CASTQDRNTEAFF.